Listed below are T cell receptor beta chains from one sample, sequenced in a study of untreated major depressive disorder. Repertoires were generated with immunoSEQ multiplex PCR, while TCRdb's copy carries only in-frame clones and drops some. This sample has approximately 21,000 clones, with about nine tenths found just once. Material: CD4+ T cells from PBMCs. Every receptor here comes from a woman aged 40 to 55 in good health. Both conserved end residues are part of each CDR3. A D gene is named only where the DNA matches it firmly. Clone size is given for some rows only: seen once, a few or many times, or a class if the clone is expanded.

size	D	J	V	CDR3	DNA
once	-	TRBJ1-1	TRBV28	CASSLEYRTQAFF	TGTGCCAGCAGTTTAGAATACAGGACCCAAGCTTTCTTT
-	TRBD2	TRBJ2-5	TRBV18	CASSPATSGRQETQYF	TGTGCCAGCTCACCAGCCACTAGCGGGAGGCAAGAGACCCAGTACTTC
-	TRBD1	TRBJ1-1	TRBV9	CASSPWTGAMNTEAFF	TGTGCCAGCAGCCCGTGGACAGGGGCCATGAACACTGAAGCTTTCTTT
-	TRBD1	TRBJ1-4	TRBV5-1	CASSSGTGGEKLFF	TGCGCCAGCAGTTCCGGGACAGGGGGAGAAAAACTGTTTTTT
-	-	TRBJ1-2	TRBV6-5	CASSYLGGYTF	TGTGCCAGCAGTTATCTGGGTGGCTACACCTTC
-	-	TRBJ1-4	TRBV20-1	CSVPHEKLFF	TGCAGTGTACCACATGAAAAACTGTTTTTT
-	-	TRBJ2-7	TRBV4-1	CASSPPPTRPIAYEQYF	TGCGCCAGCAGCCCTCCTCCCACCCGGCCCATAGCCTACGAGCAGTACTTC
-	TRBD2	TRBJ2-1	TRBV9	CASSTSGGSSYNEQFF	TGTGCCAGCAGCACCAGCGGGGGGAGCTCCTACAATGAGCAGTTCTTC
-	-	TRBJ1-1	TRBV28	CATEGNTEAFF	TGTGCCACCGAGGGGAACACTGAAGCTTTCTTT
few	-	TRBJ2-5	TRBV5-1	CASSPGHVETQYF	TGCGCCAGCAGCCCGGGACACGTTGAGACCCAGTACTTC
-	TRBD1	TRBJ2-2	TRBV25-1	CASSDPGQGWTGELFF	TGTGCCAGCAGTGACCCGGGACAGGGATGGACCGGGGAGCTGTTTTTT
-	TRBD2	TRBJ2-3	TRBV6-1	CASLTSDRTDTQYF	TGTGCCAGCCTCACTAGCGACCGCACAGATACGCAGTATTTT
-	TRBD2	TRBJ2-7	TRBV6-5	CASSYSGLAAYEQYF	TGTGCCAGCAGTTACTCCGGACTAGCGGCCTACGAGCAGTACTTC
-	TRBD2	TRBJ2-5	TRBV18	CASSPGLAQETQYF	TGTGCCAGCTCACCCGGACTAGCCCAAGAGACCCAGTACTTC
-	-	TRBJ2-3	TRBV6-6	CASVGGQYF	TGTGCCAGCGTTGGGGGGCAGTATTTT
-	-	TRBJ2-5	TRBV2	CASSLLGAQETQYF	TGTGCCAGCAGCCTACTAGGGGCCCAAGAGACCCAGTACTTC
once	TRBD2	TRBJ2-3	TRBV5-6	CASSPRTSGDTQYF	TGTGCCAGCAGCCCAAGGACTAGCGGGGATACGCAGTATTTT
-	-	TRBJ1-1	TRBV6-1	CASSESQRAFF	TGTGCCAGCAGTGAATCCCAGAGAGCTTTCTTT
-	-	TRBJ1-2	TRBV30	CAWGSYGYTF	TGTGCCTGGGGATCCTATGGCTACACCTTC
-	-	TRBJ1-2	TRBV6-5	CASSYWKGVGGYTF	TGTGCCAGCAGTTACTGGAAGGGCGTGGGGGGCTACACCTTC
-	TRBD1	TRBJ2-3	TRBV28	CASSIQGGNTDTQYF	TGTGCCAGCAGTATACAGGGGGGTAACACAGATACGCAGTATTTT
once	TRBD2	TRBJ2-1	TRBV2	CASIILAGGGNEQFF	TGTGCCAGCATCATACTAGCGGGAGGGGGTAATGAGCAGTTCTTC
-	-	TRBJ1-2	TRBV5-1	CASSLAGFSGYTF	TGCGCCAGCAGCTTGGCCGGATTTTCTGGCTACACCTTC
-	TRBD2	TRBJ2-7	TRBV4-1	CASSRPGGEPYEQYF	TGCGCCAGCAGCCGCCCGGGAGGGGAGCCCTACGAGCAGTACTTC
-	-	TRBJ1-1	TRBV7-3	CASSPQGMNTEAFF	TGTGCCAGCAGCCCCCAGGGGATGAACACTGAAGCTTTCTTT
-	-	TRBJ1-4	TRBV5-1	CASSLAFRASTNEKLFF	TGCGCCAGCAGCTTGGCCTTCAGGGCTTCAACTAATGAAAAACTGTTTTTT
-	-	TRBJ2-3	TRBV27	CASSSWADTQYF	TGTGCCAGCAGCTCCTGGGCAGATACGCAGTATTTT
-	-	TRBJ1-4	TRBV2	CASRKGPLMELAVNEKLFF	TGTGCCAGCAGAAAAGGTCCATTGATGGAGTTAGCTGTAAATGAAAAACTGTTTTTT
-	-	TRBJ2-5	TRBV25-1	CASSEREETQYF	TGTGCCAGCAGTGAACGAGAAGAGACCCAGTACTTC
-	TRBD1	TRBJ2-2	TRBV6-1	CASSGQGPTNYGELFF	TGTGCCAGCAGTGGACAGGGACCAACCAACTACGGGGAGCTGTTTTTT
-	-	TRBJ1-3	TRBV6-5	CASRRGSSGNTIYF	TGTGCCAGCAGACGGGGGAGCTCTGGAAACACCATATATTTT
once	-	TRBJ2-5	TRBV2	CASRERQKEETQYF	TGTGCCAGCAGAGAACGACAGAAAGAAGAGACCCAGTACTTC
-	-	TRBJ1-1	TRBV4-1	CASSQDSGGGTEAFF	TGCGCCAGCAGCCAAGATAGCGGGGGCGGGACTGAAGCTTTCTTT
-	TRBD1	TRBJ2-2	TRBV7-6	CASSSRQGKNTGELFF	TGTGCCAGCAGCTCCCGACAGGGCAAGAACACCGGGGAGCTGTTTTTT
-	TRBD1	TRBJ1-1	TRBV2	CASRDLDWQGDTEAFF	TGTGCCAGCCGCGACCTGGACTGGCAGGGGGACACTGAAGCTTTCTTT
-	TRBD1	TRBJ2-7	TRBV4-2	CASSQAETGSRQQYF	TGTGCCAGCAGCCAGGCCGAGACAGGGTCCCGACAGCAGTACTTC
-	TRBD2	TRBJ2-1	TRBV18	CASSFPGLAGHSSYNEQFF	TGTGCCAGCTCATTTCCGGGACTAGCGGGCCATAGCTCCTACAATGAGCAGTTCTTC
-	-	TRBJ1-2	TRBV6-1	CASSEQGYGYGYTF	TGTGCCAGCAGTGAGCAGGGGTATGGCTATGGCTACACCTTC
-	-	TRBJ2-2	TRBV2	CASRPLKGTGELFF	TGTGCCAGCAGGCCCCTTAAGGGGACCGGGGAGCTGTTTTTT
-	TRBD2	TRBJ2-1	TRBV19	CASSIELAENNEQFF	TGTGCCAGTAGTATTGAACTAGCGGAAAACAATGAGCAGTTCTTC
once	-	TRBJ1-5	TRBV6-6	CASSDRQLGQPQHF	TGTGCCAGCAGTGATAGACAGTTGGGACAGCCCCAGCATTTT
-	-	TRBJ1-1	TRBV5-5	CASSLVGNTKGTEAFF	TGTGCCAGCAGCTTGGTAGGGAATACGAAGGGCACTGAAGCTTTCTTT
once	-	TRBJ2-3	TRBV30	CAGIGEWADTQYF	TGTGCCGGTATTGGGGAGTGGGCAGATACGCAGTATTTT
-	-	TRBJ2-1	TRBV6-5	CASTQVFSSYNEQFF	TGTGCCAGCACCCAGGTCTTTAGCTCCTACAATGAGCAGTTCTTC
once	TRBD1	TRBJ2-7	TRBV7-2	CASRKTGQSYEQYF	TGTGCCAGCAGAAAAACGGGACAGAGCTACGAGCAGTACTTC
once	TRBD1	TRBJ2-5	TRBV5-1	CASSLQGARETQYF	TGCGCCAGCAGCTTACAGGGGGCGCGGGAGACCCAGTACTTC
-	-	TRBJ2-4	TRBV2	CASSERQYANIQYF	TGTGCCAGCAGTGAAAGGCAGTATGCAAACATTCAGTACTTC
-	-	TRBJ2-2	TRBV12-1	CASSFEWTGVTGELFF	TGTGCCAGCAGCTTTGAATGGACAGGGGTCACCGGGGAGCTGTTTTTT
-	-	TRBJ1-1	TRBV6-6	CASSTRENTEAFF	TGTGCCAGCAGCACACGTGAGAACACTGAAGCTTTCTTT
once	-	TRBJ1-5	TRBV30	CAWRGATGSNQPQHF	TGTGCCTGGAGGGGCGCCACAGGGAGCAATCAGCCCCAGCATTTT
-	-	TRBJ2-7	TRBV9	CASSVGGSSYEQYF	TGTGCCAGCAGCGTAGGGGGGAGCTCCTACGAGCAGTACTTC
-	-	TRBJ1-5	TRBV6-1	CASDVPNQPQHF	TGTGCCAGTGATGTCCCCAATCAGCCCCAGCATTTT
-	-	TRBJ1-1	TRBV7-8	CASSLRTDLTEAFF	TGTGCCAGCAGCTTACGCACGGACCTGACTGAAGCTTTCTTT